The clone carrying this T cell receptor (beta chain) was observed once. TCRdb keeps only in-frame clones here, not all; method: immunoSEQ multiplex PCR. Seen here are under 450,000 clones, around 87% observed once, and the top ten hold 1.3%. The data stem from a study of blood T cell repertoires in COVID-19. Sequenced material: PBMCs or T cells enriched from blood (not recorded which). This sequence originates from a man aged 25 to 40 who had recovered from COVID-19.

The CDR3 nucleotides are TGTGCCAGCAGCACGGGACTAGCGGGGTCCACAGATACGCAGTATTTT. Protein: CASSTGLAGSTDTQYF. V and J are TRBV9 and TRBJ2-3, with 13 nucleotides matching TRBD2. V was pared by 4 bases and J by 2 bases, with 4 bases of the junction left unmatched. The CDR3 length is 16 residues. CDR1 is SGDLS and CDR2 is YYNGEE in the germline V gene.